Below, 3 T cell receptor beta chains from the same sample are listed, as sequenced in a study of OX40 agonist ivuxolimab in advanced cancers. Data came from immunoSEQ multiplex PCR; TCRdb stores just in-frame clones and leaves some out. The sample includes about 77,000 clones, approximately 81% seen only once; the top ten take around 4.2%. The sample consisted of CD4+ or CD8+ T cells sorted from blood, taken in a trial of the OX40 agonist ivuxolimab. These receptors were obtained from an adult with an advanced solid tumor such as melanoma, head and neck, liver or kidney cancer.

The chain couples TRBV5-4 to TRBJ1-2, with unresolved D. Germline V gives CDR1 SGHNT, CDR2 YYREEE (reference sequence). The CDR3 extends over 12 amino acids. V shed 0 bases and J shed 7 bases, with 7 bases lying between them. CDR3 sequence (DNA): TGTGCCAGCAGCTTGGATCAGACTGGCTACACCTTC. Its translation: CASSLDQTGYTF. Full variable domain (outside the CDR3, taken from reference TRBV5-4 and TRBJ1-2): ETGVTQSPTHLIKTRGQQVTLRCSSQSGHNTVSWYQQALGQGPQFIFQYYREEENGRGNFPPRFSGLQFPNYSSELNVNALELDDSALYLCASSLDQTGYTFGSGTRLTVV.

This clone was seen just once. The V call is TRBV18, the J call TRBJ2-7; D unclear. This CDR3 is built from 14 residues. Looked up from germline, CDR1 is KGHSH and CDR2 is LQKENI. V lost 0 bases, J lost 2 bases, and 8 bases lay in between. The CDR3 nucleotides are TGTGCCAGCTCACCACCTGTCGGAACCTACGAGCAGTACTTC. Its protein is CASSPPVGTYEQYF.

The chain has TRBV30 and TRBJ2-2, with D hard to call. V dropped 5 bases and J dropped 6 bases, with 10 bases sitting between them. The CDR3 consists of 12 residues. Germline V CDR1 and CDR2: GTSNPN, SVGIG (reference sequence). CDR3 bases: TGTGCCTGGGCGCACCAAGCCGGGGAGCTGTTTTTT. The encoded protein is CAWAHQAGELFF.